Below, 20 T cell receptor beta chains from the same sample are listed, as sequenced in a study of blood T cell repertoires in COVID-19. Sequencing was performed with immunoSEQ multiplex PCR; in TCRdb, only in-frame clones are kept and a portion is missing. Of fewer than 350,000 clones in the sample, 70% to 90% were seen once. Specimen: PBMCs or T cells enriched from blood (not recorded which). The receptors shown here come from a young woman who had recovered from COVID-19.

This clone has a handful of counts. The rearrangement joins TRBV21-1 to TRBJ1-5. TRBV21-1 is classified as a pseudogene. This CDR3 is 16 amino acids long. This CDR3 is CASSKGKRREGQPQHF. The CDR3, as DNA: TGTGCCAGCAGCAAAGGGAAAAGACGCGAGGGTCAGCCCCAGCATTTT.

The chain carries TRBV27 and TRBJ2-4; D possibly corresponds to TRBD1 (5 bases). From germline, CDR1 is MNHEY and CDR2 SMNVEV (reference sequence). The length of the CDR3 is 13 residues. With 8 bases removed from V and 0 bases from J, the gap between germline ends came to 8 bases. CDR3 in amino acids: CASSGAAKNIQYF. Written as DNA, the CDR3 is TGTGCCAGCTCTGGGGCAGCCAAAAACATTCAGTACTTC.

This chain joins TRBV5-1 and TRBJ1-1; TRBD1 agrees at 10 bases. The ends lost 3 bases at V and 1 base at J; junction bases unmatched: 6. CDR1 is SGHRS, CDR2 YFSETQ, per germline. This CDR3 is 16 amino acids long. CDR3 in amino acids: CASSSGTGAANTEAFF. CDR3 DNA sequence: TGCGCCAGCAGCTCCGGGACAGGGGCCGCGAACACTGAAGCTTTCTTT.

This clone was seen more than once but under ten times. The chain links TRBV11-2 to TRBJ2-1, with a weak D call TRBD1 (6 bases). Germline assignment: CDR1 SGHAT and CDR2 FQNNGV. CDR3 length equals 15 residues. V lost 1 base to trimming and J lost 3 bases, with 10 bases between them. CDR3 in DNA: TGTGCCAGCAGCTTAGTAGGGGGATACTACAATGAGCAGTTCTTC. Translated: CASSLVGGYYNEQFF.

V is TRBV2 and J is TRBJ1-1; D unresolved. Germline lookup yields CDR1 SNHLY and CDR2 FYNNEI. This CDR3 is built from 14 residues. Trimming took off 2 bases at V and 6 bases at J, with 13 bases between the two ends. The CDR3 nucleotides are TGTGCCAGCAGTGAACCCACAATCAACGCTGAAGCTTTCTTT. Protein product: CASSEPTINAEAFF.

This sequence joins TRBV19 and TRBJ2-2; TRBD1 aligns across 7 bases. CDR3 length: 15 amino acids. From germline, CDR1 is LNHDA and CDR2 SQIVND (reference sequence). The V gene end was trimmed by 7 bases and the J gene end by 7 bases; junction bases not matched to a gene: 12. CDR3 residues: CASTLSTGRNGELFF. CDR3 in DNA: TGTGCCAGTACCTTATCGACAGGGAGAAACGGGGAGCTGTTTTTT.

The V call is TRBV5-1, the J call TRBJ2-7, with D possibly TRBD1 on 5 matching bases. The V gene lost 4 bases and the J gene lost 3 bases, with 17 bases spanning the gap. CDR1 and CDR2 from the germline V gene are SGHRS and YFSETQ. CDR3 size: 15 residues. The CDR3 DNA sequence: TGCGCCAGCAGCCCGAAAGGGGTCCGAGACTACGAGCAGTACTTC. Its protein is CASSPKGVRDYEQYF.

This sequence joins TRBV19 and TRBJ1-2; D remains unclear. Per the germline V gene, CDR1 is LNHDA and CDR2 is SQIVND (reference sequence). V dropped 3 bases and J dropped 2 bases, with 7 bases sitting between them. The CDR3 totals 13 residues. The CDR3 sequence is CASSMAENYGYTF. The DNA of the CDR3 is TGTGCCAGTAGTATGGCCGAAAACTATGGCTACACCTTC.

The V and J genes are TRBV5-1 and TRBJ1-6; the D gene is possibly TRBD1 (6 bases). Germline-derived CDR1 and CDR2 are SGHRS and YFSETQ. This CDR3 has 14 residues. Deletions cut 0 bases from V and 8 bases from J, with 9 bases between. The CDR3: CASSLAQGHSPLHF. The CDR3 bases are TGCGCCAGCAGCTTGGCTCAGGGGCATTCACCCCTCCACTTT.

The CDR3 loop is CASSQGAGGALYEQYF. CDR3 bases: TGCGCCAGCAGCCAAGGGGCCGGGGGGGCTCTCTACGAGCAGTACTTC. The chain uses TRBV4-3 and TRBJ2-7; 8 nucleotides agree with TRBD2. This CDR3 is 16 amino acids long. Germline trimming cut 1 base from V and 3 bases from J; bases unmatched to any gene: 8. Germline assignment: CDR1 LGHNA and CDR2 YSLEER.

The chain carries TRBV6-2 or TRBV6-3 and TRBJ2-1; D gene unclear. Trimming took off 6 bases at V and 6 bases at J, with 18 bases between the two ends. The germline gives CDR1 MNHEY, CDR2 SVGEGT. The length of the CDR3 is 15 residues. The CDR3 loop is CASSSRPLETNEQFF. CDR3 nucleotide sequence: TGTGCCAGCAGCTCCCGACCGTTGGAGACCAATGAGCAGTTCTTC.

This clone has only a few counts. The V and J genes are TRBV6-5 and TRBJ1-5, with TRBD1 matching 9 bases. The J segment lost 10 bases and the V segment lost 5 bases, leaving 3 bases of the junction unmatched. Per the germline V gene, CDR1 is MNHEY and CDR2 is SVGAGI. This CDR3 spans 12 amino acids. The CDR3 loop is CASSKTGGPQHF. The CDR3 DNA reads TGTGCCAGCAGTAAGACAGGGGGACCCCAGCATTTT.

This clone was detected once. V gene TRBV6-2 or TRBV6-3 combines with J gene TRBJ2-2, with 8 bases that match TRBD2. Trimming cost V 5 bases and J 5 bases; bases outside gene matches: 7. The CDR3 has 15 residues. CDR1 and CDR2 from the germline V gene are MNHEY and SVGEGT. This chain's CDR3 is CASSGGTSRTGELFF. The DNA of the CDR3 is TGTGCCAGCAGTGGCGGGACTAGTAGAACCGGGGAGCTGTTTTTT.

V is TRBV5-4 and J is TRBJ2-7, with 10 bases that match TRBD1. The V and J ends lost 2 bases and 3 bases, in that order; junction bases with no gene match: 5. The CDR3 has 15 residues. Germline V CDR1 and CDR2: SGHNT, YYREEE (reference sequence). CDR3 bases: TGTGCCAGCAGCTTAGGGACAGGGGAGAGCTACGAGCAGTACTTC. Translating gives CASSLGTGESYEQYF.

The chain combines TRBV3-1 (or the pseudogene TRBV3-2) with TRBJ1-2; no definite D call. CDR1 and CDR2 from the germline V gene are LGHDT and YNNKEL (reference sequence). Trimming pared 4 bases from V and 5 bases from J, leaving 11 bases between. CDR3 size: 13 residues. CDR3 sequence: CASSPTIGYGYTF. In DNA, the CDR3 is TGTGCCAGCAGCCCCACAATCGGGTATGGCTACACCTTC.

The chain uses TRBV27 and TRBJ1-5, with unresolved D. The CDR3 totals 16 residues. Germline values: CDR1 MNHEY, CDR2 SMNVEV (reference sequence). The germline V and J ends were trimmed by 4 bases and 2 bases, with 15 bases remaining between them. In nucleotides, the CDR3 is TGTGCCAGCAGTTCCGAGACCGTTGCGGGCAATCAGCCCCAGCATTTT. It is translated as CASSSETVAGNQPQHF.

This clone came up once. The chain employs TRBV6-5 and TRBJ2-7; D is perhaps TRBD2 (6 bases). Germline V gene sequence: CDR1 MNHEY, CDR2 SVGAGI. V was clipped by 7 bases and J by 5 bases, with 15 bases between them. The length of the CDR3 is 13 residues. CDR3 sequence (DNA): TGTGCCAGCACCAATCTCGGGAGCCACGAGCAGTACTTC. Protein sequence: CASTNLGSHEQYF.

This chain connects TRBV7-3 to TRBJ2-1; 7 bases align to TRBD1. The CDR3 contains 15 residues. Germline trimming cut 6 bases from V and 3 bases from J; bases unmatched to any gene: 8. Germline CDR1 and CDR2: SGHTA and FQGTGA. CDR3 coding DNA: TGTGCCAGCAGGACTACCGGGACAGTCTACAATGAGCAGTTCTTC. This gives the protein CASRTTGTVYNEQFF.

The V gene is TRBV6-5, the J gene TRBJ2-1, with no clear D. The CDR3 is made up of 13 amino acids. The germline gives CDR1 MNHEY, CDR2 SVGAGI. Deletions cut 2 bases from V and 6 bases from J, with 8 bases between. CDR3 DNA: TGTGCCAGCAGTTACCGTCCGGGCAATGAGCAGTTCTTC. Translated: CASSYRPGNEQFF.

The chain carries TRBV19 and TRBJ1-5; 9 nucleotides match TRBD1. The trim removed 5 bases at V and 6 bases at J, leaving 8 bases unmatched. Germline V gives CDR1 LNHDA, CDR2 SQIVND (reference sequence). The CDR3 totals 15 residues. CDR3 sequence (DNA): TGTGCCAGTAGTCCAAGGACAGGGGTCGCTCAGCCCCAGCATTTT. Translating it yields CASSPRTGVAQPQHF. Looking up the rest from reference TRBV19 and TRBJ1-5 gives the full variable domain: DGGITQSPKYLFRKEGQNVTLSCEQNLNHDAMYWYRQDPGQGLRLIYYSQIVNDFQKGDIAEGYSVSREKKESFPLTVTSAQKNPTAFYLCASSPRTGVAQPQHFGDGTRLSIL.